Shown below are 18 T cell receptor beta chains from a single sample sequenced in a study of blood T cells in healthy people across ages. Combining a sample-barcoded 5' primer with a J-beta primer mix, a second PCR ran for about 6 to 11 cycles. TCRdb passed the 5' RACE reads through MiXCR, listing each CDR3 protein once. The sample has 1.8 million or so distinct CDR3 sequences; about 39% are singletons. Input material: blood. The receptors stem from a human donor in good health.

This clonotype was counted between two and nine times. The V and J genes are TRBV6-2 or TRBV6-3 and TRBJ2-1, with D unclear. Germline CDR1 and CDR2: MNHEY and SVGEGT. The CDR3 has 14 residues. V lost 4 bases to trimming and J lost 0 bases, with 7 bases between them. The CDR3, as DNA: TGTGCCAGCAGTTTTGAAATCTCCTACAATGAGCAGTTCTTC. Translation gives CASSFEISYNEQFF.

The rearrangement uses TRBV5-1 and TRBJ1-1; D remains ambiguous. The CDR3 is 15 amino acids. CDR1 and CDR2 (germline): SGHRS, YFSETQ. Trimming removed 0 bases at V and 1 base at J, with 10 bases between. The CDR3 protein is CASSLGVVPNTEAFF. For the CDR3, the DNA is TGCGCCAGCAGCTTGGGAGTGGTTCCGAACACTGAAGCTTTCTTT. The full variable domain, rest sourced from reference TRBV5-1 and TRBJ1-1, is KAGVTQTPRYLIKTRGQQVTLSCSPISGHRSVSWYQQTPGQGLQFLFEYFSETQRNKGNFPGRFSGRQFSNSRSEMNVSTLELGDSALYLCASSLGVVPNTEAFFGQGTRLTVV.

J is TRBJ1-4 and V is TRBV29-1, with D tentatively TRBD1 (5 bases). CDR3 length: 13 amino acids. The germline V gene has CDR1 SQVTM and CDR2 ANQGSEA. V was trimmed by 6 bases and J by 2 bases, leaving 10 bases between them. The CDR3 nucleotides are TGCAGCGTAACGACAGCCACTAATGAAAAACTGTTTTTT. It encodes CSVTTATNEKLFF. Full variable domain (outside the CDR3, taken from reference TRBV29-1 and TRBJ1-4): SAVISQKPSRDICQRGTSLTIQCQVDSQVTMMFWYRQQPGQSLTLIATANQGSEATYESGFVIDKFPISRPNLTFSTLTVSNMSPEDSSIYLCSVTTATNEKLFFGSGTQLSVL.

This rearrangement joins TRBV6-2 or TRBV6-3 to TRBJ2-4, with D tentatively TRBD2 (7 bases). The V gene's germline CDR1 is MNHEY and CDR2 SVGEGT. V lost 2 bases and J lost 13, with 21 bases in between. The CDR3 totals 15 residues. CDR3 amino acids: CASSYRGAAYNEQYF. The CDR3, as DNA: TGTGCCAGCAGTTACCGGGGGGCGGCCTACAATGAGCAGTACTTC.

V gene TRBV12-3 or TRBV12-4 combines with J gene TRBJ1-1; D may be TRBD1 (6 bases). The CDR3 totals 15 residues. V lost 1 base and J lost 4, with 13 bases in between. The CDR3 nucleotides are TGTGCCAGCAGTTTAGGGTCGGCAGGGGCCACTGAAGCTTTCTTT. Its protein is CASSLGSAGATEAFF.

Of note for this clonotype: The DNA is omitted, as the CDR3 cannot be located on it reliably, and the CDR3 follows TCRdb's listing. The chain links TRBV20-1 to TRBJ2-5; the DNA was not compared with TRBD2, the D call given in the table. Germline lookup yields CDR1 DFQATT and CDR2 SNEGSKA (reference sequence). Inclusive of both ends, the CDR3 amounts to 20 amino acids. CDR3 region: CSARPFGTGASRSSQETRYF.

As to this clonotype: A read error may account for a junction end that differs from germline. This rearrangement joins TRBV3-1 to TRBJ2-5; TRBD2 is a possible D gene (6 bases). Germline CDR1 reads LGHDT; CDR2 reads YNNKEL (reference sequence). The CDR3 loop spans 12 amino acids. In DNA, the CDR3 is TGTGTCAGCAGCCAGGGTAGCGGGACCCAGTACTTC. It codes for CVSSQGSGTQYF.

The chain links TRBV5-1 to TRBJ2-1; 9 bases are a match to TRBD1. V lost 2 bases, J lost 7 bases, and 7 bases stayed unmatched. The CDR3 has 15 amino acids. Germline-derived CDR1 and CDR2 are SGHRS and YFSETQ. CDR3 sequence (DNA): TGCGCCAGCAGCTTCGGGACAGGGATACGGAATGAGCAGTTCTTC. It is translated as CASSFGTGIRNEQFF.

This clonotype was seen a handful of times. V is TRBV7-2 and J is TRBJ2-5; unclear D gene. This CDR3 comprises 15 residues. CDR1 is SGHTA, CDR2 FQGNSA, per germline. Between the trimmed V and J ends, which lost 7 bases and 1 base, there was a span of 16 bases. DNA of the CDR3: TGTGCCAGCACCCGACCACAGACTGCCCAAGAGACCCAGTACTTC. This codes for CASTRPQTAQETQYF.

V is TRBV27 and J is TRBJ1-2; TRBD1 is a possible D gene (5 bases). The germline gives CDR1 MNHEY, CDR2 SMNVEV (reference sequence). This CDR3 spans 15 amino acids. The V gene lost 0 bases and the J gene lost 4 bases, with 12 bases spanning the gap. As DNA, the CDR3 is TGTGCCAGCAGTTTATCCTGGGGGTCTAGCTATGGCTACACCTTC. This sequence encodes CASSLSWGSSYGYTF.

This chain uses TRBV6-1 with TRBJ1-6; D not resolved. Trimming took 0 bases from V and 7 from J, leaving 10 bases between them. This CDR3 has 15 amino acids. Germline V gives CDR1 MNHNS, CDR2 SASEGT. CDR3 amino acids: CASSEAQDWNSPLHF. The CDR3 region has the DNA TGTGCCAGCAGTGAAGCGCAGGACTGGAATTCACCCCTCCACTTT.

In regard to this clonotype: One end of the junction does not line up with germline, which may come from a read error. The rearrangement links TRBV18 to TRBJ2-4; 7 bases are a match to TRBD1. The J call is uncertain, as TRBJ2-7 better fits the DNA end. The length of the CDR3 is 15 residues. Germline CDR1 reads KGHSH; CDR2 reads LQKENI. The CDR3 nucleotides are TGTGCCAGCCCACCACCCGGGACAGAAACCTACGAGCAGTACTTC. It codes for CASPPPGTETYEQYF.

This clonotype has just a few counts. The gene calls are TRBV10-3 and TRBJ1-2; 9 positions match TRBD1. This CDR3 comprises 17 residues. V gave up 1 base and J gave up 6 bases; unmatched junction bases: 12. Germline CDR1 is ENHRY and CDR2 is SYGVKD. CDR3: CAISEYAQGQGTDGYTF. The CDR3 coding sequence is TGTGCCATCAGTGAGTACGCCCAGGGACAGGGAACGGATGGCTACACCTTC.

V is TRBV10-3 and J is TRBJ2-5; 7 nucleotides line up with TRBD1. V gave up 10 bases and J gave up 2 bases; unmatched junction bases: 7. Germline CDR1 is ENHRY and CDR2 is SYGVKD. This CDR3 region has 13 residues. For the CDR3, the DNA is TGTGCCACTACAGGACAGGAACAAGAGACCCAGTACTTC. This encodes CATTGQEQETQYF.

The genes are TRBV2 and TRBJ1-5; TRBD1 matches at 8 bases. Unmatched junction bases numbered 9, after V lost 8 bases and J lost 0 bases. The CDR3 covers 16 residues. Germline V lookup: CDR1 SNHLY, CDR2 FYNNEI. DNA of the CDR3: TGTGCCAGCCAGGGGGACAGGCTCTATAGCAATCAGCCCCAGCATTTT. It yields the protein CASQGDRLYSNQPQHF.

This clonotype was found a few times. The chain's CDR3 is CSASRSGGYYNEQFF. Here the CDR3 DNA reads TGCAGTGCTAGTAGGAGCGGGGGCTATTACAATGAGCAGTTCTTC. The V call is TRBV20-1, the J call TRBJ2-1; TRBD2 aligns across 8 bases. V trimming: 3 bases; J trimming: 4 bases; junction bases outside the gene matches: 8. The length of the CDR3 is 15 residues. Germline assignment: CDR1 DFQATT and CDR2 SNEGSKA (reference sequence).

This clonotype occurred a few times. V and J are TRBV5-1 and TRBJ1-2; D is perhaps TRBD1 (6 bases). Trimming shortened V by 4 bases and J by 8 bases, and 18 bases separated the two germline ends. The CDR3 has 14 amino acids. The germline V gene has CDR1 SGHRS and CDR2 YFSETQ. The CDR3 nucleotides are TGCGCCAGCAGCAGGGGGGAATCCCCTGGGGGCTACACCTTC. It translates to CASSRGESPGGYTF.

This clonotype was counted a few times. V gene TRBV4-3 combines with J gene TRBJ1-6; D uncertain. The V gene's germline CDR1 is LGHNA and CDR2 YSLEER. V shed 8 bases and J shed 0 bases, with 14 bases lying between them. The length of the CDR3 is 16 residues. The CDR3 DNA follows: TGCGCCAGCGGCTCTTTCCTAACCTCCTATAATTCACCCCTCCACTTT. It yields the protein CASGSFLTSYNSPLHF.